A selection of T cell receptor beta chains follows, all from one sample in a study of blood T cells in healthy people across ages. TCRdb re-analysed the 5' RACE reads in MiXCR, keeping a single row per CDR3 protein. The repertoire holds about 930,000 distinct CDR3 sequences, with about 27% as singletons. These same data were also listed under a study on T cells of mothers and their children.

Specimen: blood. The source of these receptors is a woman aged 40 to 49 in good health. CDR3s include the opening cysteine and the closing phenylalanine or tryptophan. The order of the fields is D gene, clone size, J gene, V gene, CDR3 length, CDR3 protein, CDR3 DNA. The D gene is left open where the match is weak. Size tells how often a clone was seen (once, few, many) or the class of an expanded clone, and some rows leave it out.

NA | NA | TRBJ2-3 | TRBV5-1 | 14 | CASSSPSGVDTQYF | TGCGCCAGCAGCTCTCCCTCGGGAGTAGATACGCAGTATTTT
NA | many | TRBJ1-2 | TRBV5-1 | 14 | CASSVAGATGRYTF | TGCGCCAGCAGCGTAGCGGGAGCAACGGGACGCTACACCTTC
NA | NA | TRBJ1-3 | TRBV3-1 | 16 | CASSQDTRGIGNTIYF | TGTGCCAGCAGCCAAGATACCAGGGGTATTGGAAACACCATATATTTT
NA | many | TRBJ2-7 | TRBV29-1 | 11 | CSVGMRDEQYF | TGCAGCGTTGGTATGAGGGACGAGCAGTACTTC
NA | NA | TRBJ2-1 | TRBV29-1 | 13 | CSAITGTGNEQFF | TGCAGCGCCATCACCGGGACGGGGAATGAGCAGTTCTTC
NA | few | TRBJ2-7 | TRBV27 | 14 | CASTPEKGAYERYF | TGTGCCAGCACCCCGGAGAAAGGGGCCTACGAGCGGTACTTC
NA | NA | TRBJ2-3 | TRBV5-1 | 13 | CASGWTRTDTWYF | TGCGCCAGCGGTTGGACTCGCACAGATACGTGGTATTTT
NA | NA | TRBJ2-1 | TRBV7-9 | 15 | CASSLGGKGYNEQFF | TGTGCCAGCAGCTTAGGCGGTAAGGGCTACAATGAGCAGTTCTTC
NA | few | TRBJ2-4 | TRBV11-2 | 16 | CASSQGGLNTKNIQYF | TGTGCCAGCAGCCAGGGGGGCCTCAACACGAAGAACATTCAGTACTTC
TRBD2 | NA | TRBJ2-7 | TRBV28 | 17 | CASSFLRSGSSYNEQYF | TGTGCCAGCAGTTTCCTCCGAAGCGGGAGCTCCTACAATGAGCAGTACTTC
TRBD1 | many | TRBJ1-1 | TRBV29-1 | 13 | CSVAYRGRGEAFF | TGCAGCGTTGCCTACAGGGGGAGAGGTGAAGCTTTCTTT
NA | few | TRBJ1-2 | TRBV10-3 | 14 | CAISGPGQYYGYTF | TGTGCCATCAGTGGTCCGGGACAATACTATGGCTACACCTTC
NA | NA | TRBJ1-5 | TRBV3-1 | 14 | CASSPASEGQPQHF | TGTGCCAGCAGCCCCGCCTCGGAGGGGCAGCCCCAGCATTTT
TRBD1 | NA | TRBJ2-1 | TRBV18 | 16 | CASSPTRQGHQETQFF | TGTGCCAGCTCACCGACTCGACAGGGCCACCAAGAGACCCAGTTCTTC
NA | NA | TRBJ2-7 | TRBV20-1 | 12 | CSARESIYEQYF | TGCAGTGCTAGAGAGTCAATCTACGAGCAGTACTTC
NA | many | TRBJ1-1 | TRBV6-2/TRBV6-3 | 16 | CASSYSIFRTNTEAFF | TGTGCCAGCAGTTACTCGATATTCCGGACGAACACTGAAGCTTTCTTT
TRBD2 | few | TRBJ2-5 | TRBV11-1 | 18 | CASSPSGLAGARGETQYF | TGTGCCAGCAGCCCCTCGGGACTAGCGGGGGCTCGAGGGGAGACCCAGTACTTC
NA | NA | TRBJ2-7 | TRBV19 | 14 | CASRVPEGLNEQYF | TGTGCCAGTAGAGTACCAGAGGGGCTCAACGAGCAGTACTTC
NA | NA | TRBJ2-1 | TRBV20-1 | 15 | CRAVRSGGSYNEQFF | TGCAGAGCGGTTAGGAGCGGAGGCTCCTACAATGAGCAGTTCTTC
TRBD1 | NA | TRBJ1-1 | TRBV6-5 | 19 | CASSYPQPRQGGMNTEAFF | TGTGCCAGCAGTTACCCACAACCCCGACAGGGGGGGATGAACACCGAAGCTTTCTTT
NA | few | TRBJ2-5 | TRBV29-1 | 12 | CSAGTSQETQYF | TGCAGCGCTGGGACTTCCCAAGAGACCCAGTACTTC
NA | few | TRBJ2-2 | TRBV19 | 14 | CASRRAAGTGELFF | TGTGCCAGTAGAAGGGCAGCTGGAACCGGGGAGCTGTTTTTT
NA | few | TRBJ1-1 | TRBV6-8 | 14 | CARIPGPLETEAFF | TGTGCCAGGATACCTGGGCCCCTGGAAACTGAAGCTTTCTTT
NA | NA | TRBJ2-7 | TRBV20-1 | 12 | CSARRPRDEQYF | TGCAGTGCTAGACGCCCTAGAGACGAGCAGTACTTC
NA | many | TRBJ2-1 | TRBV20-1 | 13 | CSAAGSSYNEQFF | TGCAGTGCTGCGGGGAGCTCCTACAATGAGCAGTTCTTC
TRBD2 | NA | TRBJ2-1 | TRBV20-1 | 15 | CSARGLAGGRNEQFF | TGCAGTGCTAGAGGTTTAGCGGGGGGCCGCAATGAGCAGTTCTTC
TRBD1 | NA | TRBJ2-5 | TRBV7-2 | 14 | CASNTDRGGETQYF | TGTGCCAGCAACACCGACAGGGGTGGGGAGACCCAGTACTTC
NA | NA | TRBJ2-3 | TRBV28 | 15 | CASGTGDTSTDTQYF | TGTGCCAGCGGGACCGGGGATACTAGCACAGATACGCAGTATTTT
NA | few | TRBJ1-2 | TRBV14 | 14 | CASSQEWGLNGYTF | TGTGCCAGCAGCCAAGAATGGGGACTTAACGGCTACACCTTC
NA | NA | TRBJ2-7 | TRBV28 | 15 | CASSFRGHRSYEQYF | TGTGCCAGCAGTTTTCGAGGACACCGCTCCTACGAGCAGTACTTC
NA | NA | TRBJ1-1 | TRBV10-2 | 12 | CATRTPNTEAFF | TGCGCCACCAGGACACCGAACACTGAAGCTTTCTTT
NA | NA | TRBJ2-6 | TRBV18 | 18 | CASSQTSVGASGANVLTF | TGTGCCAGCTCACAAACCAGTGTGGGGGCGAGTGGGGCCAACGTCCTGACTTTC
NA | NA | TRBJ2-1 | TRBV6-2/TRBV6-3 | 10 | CASSNGEQFF | TGTGCCAGCAGCAATGGTGAGCAGTTCTTC
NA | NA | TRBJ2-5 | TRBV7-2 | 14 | CASSLAPGTETQYF | TGTGCCAGCAGCTTAGCGCCAGGAACGGAGACCCAGTACTTC
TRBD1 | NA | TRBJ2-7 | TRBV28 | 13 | CASTTGIAYEQYF | TGTGCCAGCACGACAGGGATCGCCTACGAGCAGTACTTC
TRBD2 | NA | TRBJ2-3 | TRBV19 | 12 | CASRLAGDTQYF | TGTGCCAGCCGACTAGCGGGGGATACGCAGTATTTT
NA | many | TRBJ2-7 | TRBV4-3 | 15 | CASSQDPAGYYEQYF | TGCGCCAGCAGCCAAGATCCGGCAGGGTACTACGAGCAGTACTTC
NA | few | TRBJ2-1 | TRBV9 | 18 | CASSVGWGSQSSHNEQFF | TGTGCCAGCAGCGTAGGATGGGGGTCCCAGAGCTCCCACAATGAGCAGTTCTTC
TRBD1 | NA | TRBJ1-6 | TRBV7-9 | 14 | CASSLTGGSSPLHF | TGTGCCAGCAGTTTGACAGGGGGCAGTTCACCCCTCCACTTT
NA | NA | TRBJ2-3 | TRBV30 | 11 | CARGVTDTQYF | TGTGCCAGGGGGGTAACAGATACGCAGTATTTT
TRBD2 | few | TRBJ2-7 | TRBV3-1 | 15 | CASSPTLAGAGTWYF | TGTGCCAGCAGCCCAACACTAGCGGGGGCTGGGACCTGGTACTTC
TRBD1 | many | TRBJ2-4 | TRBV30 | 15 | CAWSVDRVDKNIQYF | TGTGCCTGGAGTGTAGACAGGGTGGACAAAAACATTCAGTACTTC
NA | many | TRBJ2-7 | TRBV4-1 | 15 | CASSQEGHSSYEQYF | TGCGCCAGCAGCCAAGAGGGACATTCCTCCTACGAGCAGTACTTC
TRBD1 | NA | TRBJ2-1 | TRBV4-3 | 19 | CASSQERDSYLRGMNEQFF | TGCGCCAGCAGCCAAGAAAGGGACAGTTACCTGAGAGGAATGAATGAACAGTTCTTC
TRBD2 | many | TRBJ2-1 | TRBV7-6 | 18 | CASSLSLAGVLADNEQFF | TGTGCCAGCAGCTTAAGCCTAGCGGGGGTCTTGGCTGACAATGAGCAGTTCTTC
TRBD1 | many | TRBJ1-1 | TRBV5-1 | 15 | CASSWGQGANTEAFF | TGCGCCAGCAGCTGGGGACAGGGTGCGAACACTGAAGCTTTCTTT
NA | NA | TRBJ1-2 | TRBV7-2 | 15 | CASSLGIRDYYGYTF | TGTGCCAGCAGCTTAGGCATCCGGGACTACTATGGCTACACCTTC